This is a list of T cell receptor beta chains from one sample in a study of Tregs in tolerant kidney transplant recipients. The repertoire was sequenced with immunoSEQ multiplex PCR; TCRdb's copy has only in-frame clones and lacks some. Of 100,000 to 120,000 clones listed, around 90% are singletons. The sequenced sample was CD4+ T cells from blood, obtained before the transplant. These receptors were collected from a human donor who received a combined kidney and bone marrow transplant. The CDR3 runs from the conserved cysteine through the conserved F or W. A D gene is named only where the DNA matches it firmly. Rows may omit the clone size; those that give it use once, few, many or a size class.

size	D	V	length	J	CDR3	DNA
.	TRBD1	TRBV18	13	TRBJ1-2	CASSWDRNYGYTF	TGTGCCAGCTCATGGGACAGAAACTATGGCTACACCTTC
.	.	TRBV13	13	TRBJ2-3	CASSGSGVHTQYF	TGTGCCAGCAGCGGGAGTGGGGTCCATACGCAGTATTTT
.	.	TRBV30	16	TRBJ2-1	CAWSVRGLSSYNEQFF	TGTGCCTGGAGTGTACGCGGTCTCAGCTCCTACAATGAGCAGTTCTTC
.	.	TRBV19	14	TRBJ2-5	CASSAPGPLGTQYF	TGTGCCAGTAGTGCCCCGGGTCCCTTGGGGACCCAGTACTTC
.	TRBD1	TRBV5-4	16	TRBJ2-3	CASRTRTGLDTDTQYF	TGTGCCAGCAGAACAAGGACAGGGCTTGACACAGATACGCAGTATTTT
.	.	TRBV2	13	TRBJ2-5	CASGRGPQETQYF	TGTGCCAGCGGTAGGGGTCCCCAAGAGACCCAGTACTTC
once	.	TRBV10-1	15	TRBJ2-3	CASSEGQTSTDTQYF	TGCGCCAGCAGTGAGGGACAGACTAGCACAGATACGCAGTATTTT
.	.	TRBV19	17	TRBJ1-4	CASSTRRGQVNNEKLFF	TGTGCCAGTAGTACTCGACGAGGGCAAGTCAACAATGAAAAACTGTTTTTT
once	TRBD1	TRBV19	14	TRBJ1-2	CASKTGGVYYGYTF	TGTGCCAGTAAAACAGGGGGCGTCTACTATGGCTACACCTTC
.	.	TRBV7-8	14	TRBJ2-7	CASTPPAAGTPGYF	TGTGCCAGCACCCCTCCAGCCGCCGGGACACCGGGCTACTTC
.	TRBD1	TRBV7-9	17	TRBJ1-5	CASSPWTGSGLRQPQHF	TGTGCCAGCAGCCCTTGGACAGGGTCCGGACTTAGGCAGCCCCAGCATTTT
few	TRBD1	TRBV7-9	14	TRBJ2-7	CASSRNRGEDEQYF	TGTGCCAGCAGCCGCAACAGGGGTGAAGACGAGCAGTACTTC
.	.	TRBV19	16	TRBJ1-1	CASSIAQPTVNTEAFF	TGTGCCAGTAGTATAGCCCAACCGACAGTGAACACTGAAGCTTTCTTT
.	TRBD1	TRBV2	15	TRBJ2-2	CASSVQQGVTGELFF	TGTGCCAGCAGTGTGCAACAGGGGGTGACCGGGGAGCTGTTTTTT
.	TRBD1	TRBV18	15	TRBJ1-2	CASSPGTGPNYGYTF	TGTGCCAGCTCACCAGGGACAGGACCTAACTATGGCTACACCTTC
.	TRBD1	TRBV6-1	16	TRBJ1-5	CASSERTGWENQPQHF	TGTGCCAGCAGTGAAAGGACAGGGTGGGAAAATCAGCCCCAGCATTTT
.	.	TRBV10-3	14	TRBJ2-7	CAISDKGDSYEQYF	TGTGCCATCAGTGATAAGGGGGACTCCTACGAGCAGTACTTC
.	.	TRBV6-5	14	TRBJ1-5	CASSESLGNQPQHF	TGTGCCAGCAGTGAAAGCCTGGGCAATCAGCCCCAGCATTTT
.	TRBD2	TRBV14	16	TRBJ2-1	CASRPIAGESGNEQFF	TGTGCCAGCAGACCTATAGCGGGAGAATCAGGCAATGAGCAGTTCTTC
.	.	TRBV5-6	16	TRBJ2-1	CASSYMFRDVGGEQFF	TGTGCCAGCAGCTACATGTTCCGGGACGTGGGGGGTGAGCAGTTCTTC
few	.	TRBV21-1	16	TRBJ2-7	CASSKPLSALTYEQYF	TGTGCCAGCAGCAAGCCACTATCGGCTCTGACCTACGAGCAGTACTTC
.	TRBD1	TRBV9	14	TRBJ1-4	CASSRDRVEEKLFF	TGTGCCAGCAGCCGGGACAGGGTCGAGGAAAAACTGTTTTTT
.	.	TRBV10-2	14	TRBJ2-7	CASSPLVSSYEQYF	TGCGCCAGCAGCCCCCTCGTTAGCTCCTACGAGCAGTACTTC
.	.	TRBV18	14	TRBJ2-5	CASSHQRTAWDQYF	TGTGCCAGCTCCCACCAAAGGACAGCTTGGGACCAGTACTTC
.	TRBD2	TRBV28	15	TRBJ2-7	CASSRTSGKSYEQYF	TGTGCCAGCAGCCGCACTAGCGGCAAATCCTACGAGCAGTACTTC
.	.	TRBV5-1	19	TRBJ2-7	CASSLGGGPRLAQLYEQYF	TGCGCCAGCAGCTTGGGCGGGGGCCCTCGTCTGGCCCAACTCTACGAGCAGTACTTC
.	TRBD1	TRBV5-1	14	TRBJ1-2	CASSLRGQEGGYTF	TGCGCCAGCAGCTTGAGGGGGCAGGAGGGTGGCTACACCTTC
.	TRBD1	TRBV14	16	TRBJ1-1	CASSQAQTDRETEAFF	TGTGCCAGCAGCCAAGCTCAAACAGACAGGGAAACTGAAGCTTTCTTT
.	.	TRBV10-3	14	TRBJ1-2	CAISETGRSYGYTF	TGTGCCATCAGTGAGACGGGAAGGAGCTATGGCTACACCTTC
.	TRBD1	TRBV5-4	14	TRBJ1-2	CASSFRQGNYGYTF	TGTGCCAGCTCATTTCGACAGGGAAACTATGGCTACACCTTC
.	TRBD1	TRBV5-4	14	TRBJ2-1	CASSFDRAGDEQFF	TGTGCCAGCAGCTTCGACAGGGCTGGGGATGAGCAGTTCTTC
.	TRBD1	TRBV2	15	TRBJ2-2	CASGGTGAGTGELFF	TGTGCCAGCGGGGGGACAGGGGCGGGCACCGGGGAGCTGTTTTTT
.	.	TRBV28	12	TRBJ1-5	CASSFLNQPQHF	TGTGCCAGCAGTTTCTTAAATCAGCCCCAGCATTTT
once	.	TRBV7-9	15	TRBJ2-7	CASSPRGGPPYEQYF	TGTGCCAGCAGCCCGAGGGGGGGGCCCCCCTACGAGCAGTACTTC
.	.	TRBV11-2	17	TRBJ1-3	CASRRVRGPRSGNTIYF	TGTGCCAGCAGGCGCGTGCGGGGGCCACGGTCTGGAAACACCATATATTTT
.	.	TRBV28	14	TRBJ1-1	CASSPRLGPTEAFF	TGTGCCAGCAGTCCCCGGCTGGGGCCCACTGAAGCTTTCTTT
.	TRBD1	TRBV11-2	17	TRBJ2-6	CASSRDRGTSGANVLTF	TGTGCCAGCAGCCGGGACAGGGGAACCTCTGGGGCCAACGTCCTGACTTTC
few	TRBD1	TRBV14	15	TRBJ1-6	CASSLETGVRSPLHF	TGTGCCAGCAGCCTGGAGACAGGGGTTAGGTCACCCCTCCACTTT
.	TRBD2	TRBV4-3	18	TRBJ2-3	CASSQGTSGASSTDTQYF	TGCGCCAGCAGCCAAGGGACTAGCGGGGCTTCTAGCACAGATACGCAGTATTTT
.	.	TRBV6-1	14	TRBJ2-1	CASSEGPESDEQFF	TGTGCCAGCAGTGAAGGCCCTGAGAGCGATGAGCAGTTCTTC
.	TRBD2	TRBV19	18	TRBJ2-7	CASSTSNVASGSPYEQYF	TGTGCCAGTAGTACTAGCAATGTAGCTAGCGGGTCGCCCTACGAGCAGTACTTC
.	TRBD2	TRBV7-9	17	TRBJ2-1	CASSRYGLAGPYNEQFF	TGTGCCAGCAGCCGATACGGACTAGCGGGGCCCTACAATGAGCAGTTCTTC
.	TRBD2	TRBV29-1	14	TRBJ2-7	CSVPTSDKSYEQYF	TGCAGCGTCCCGACTAGCGATAAGTCCTACGAGCAGTACTTC
.	TRBD1	TRBV28	15	TRBJ2-1	CASSPPDRGQGEQFF	TGTGCCAGCAGTCCCCCAGACAGGGGGCAGGGTGAGCAGTTCTTC
.	TRBD1	TRBV6-5	13	TRBJ1-6	CASVGQGNSPLHF	TGTGCCTCCGTCGGACAGGGTAATTCACCCCTCCACTTT
.	TRBD1	TRBV19	15	TRBJ2-7	CASSLRDRGLYEQYF	TGTGCCAGTAGTTTACGGGACAGGGGGCTATACGAGCAGTACTTC
.	TRBD2	TRBV11-3	16	TRBJ2-3	CASSPGSGERTDTQYF	TGTGCCAGCAGCCCCGGTAGCGGGGAGCGCACAGATACGCAGTATTTT